A single sample gave rise to the 10 T cell receptor beta chains below, sequenced in a study of blood T cells in healthy people across ages. PCR was performed a second time for about 7 to 11 cycles using a sample-barcoded 5' primer and a J-beta primer mix. TCRdb re-called the 5' RACE reads through MiXCR, storing one row per CDR3 protein. This sample carries around 1,100,000 distinct CDR3 sequences, around two fifths of them seen once, and the ten largest clones take around 13%. Sequencing was performed on blood. The receptors were gathered from a man aged 18 to 30 in good health.

CDR3 loop: CASSRTGGSSYNEQFF. DNA for the CDR3: TGTGCCAGCAGCAGGACAGGGGGATCCTCCTACAATGAGCAGTTCTTC. This chain connects TRBV12-3 or TRBV12-4 to TRBJ2-1; 10 bases match TRBD1. This CDR3 contains 16 residues. J was trimmed by 0 bases and V by 6 bases; bases with no gene match: 5.

The chain is built from TRBV2 and TRBJ2-3; 7 bases align to TRBD1. The J segment lost 4 bases and the V segment lost 6 bases, leaving 13 bases of the junction unmatched. The CDR3 runs to 16 residues. Germline assignment: CDR1 SNHLY and CDR2 FYNNEI. The CDR3 sequence is CASSGTGASRPDTQYF. In nucleotides, the CDR3 is TGTGCCAGCAGCGGTACAGGGGCCTCCCGCCCAGATACGCAGTATTTT. The full variable domain, in which reference TRBV2 and TRBJ2-3 provide the parts outside the CDR3, is EPEVTQTPSHQVTQMGQEVILRCVPISNHLYFYWYRQILGQKVEFLVSFYNNEISEKSEIFDDQFSVERPDGSNFTLKIRSTKLEDSAMYFCASSGTGASRPDTQYFGPGTRLTVL.

This clonotype was seen at least ten times. The rearrangement uses TRBV29-1 and TRBJ1-2; D is undetermined. CDR3 length equals 10 residues. Between the trimmed V and J ends, which lost 4 bases and 2 bases, there was a span of 2 bases. Germline V CDR1 and CDR2: SQVTM, ANQGSEA. The DNA for the CDR3 is TGCAGCGTTGGCAACTATGGCTACACCTTC. It yields the protein CSVGNYGYTF.

The rearrangement uses TRBV4-3 and TRBJ2-3, with D possibly TRBD2 on 7 matching bases. The CDR3 runs to 16 residues. Germline values: CDR1 LGHNA, CDR2 YSLEER. Trimming left V 0 bases short and J 6 bases short, with 16 bases between. As DNA, the CDR3 is TGCGCCAGCAGCCAAGAAGAGGGGGGGCCGACGGATACGCAGTATTTT. Translated, it gives CASSQEEGGPTDTQYF.

The V call is TRBV11-2, the J call TRBJ1-1; TRBD1 matches 7 bases. The CDR3 runs to 15 residues. Losses at the gene ends were 5 bases for V and 4 bases for J; bases not matched to a gene: 10. In germline, CDR1 is SGHAT, CDR2 FQNNGV. The CDR3, as DNA: TGTGCCAGCAGCACCCACAGGGGTTTGAGCACTGAAGCTTTCTTT. Protein: CASSTHRGLSTEAFF.

This clonotype turned up a few times. V usage is TRBV6-2 or TRBV6-3 and J usage is TRBJ2-1; unclear D gene. Trimming cost V 5 bases and J 10 bases, with 18 bases left between them. The CDR3 loop spans 14 amino acids. Germline V gene data show CDR1 as MNHEY and CDR2 as SVGEGT. CDR3 sequence reads: CASSAPAVSAEQFF. In DNA, the CDR3 is TGTGCCAGCAGTGCCCCAGCTGTCTCTGCCGAGCAGTTCTTC.

The chain is built from TRBV28 and TRBJ2-7, with TRBD1 as a possible D gene (5 bases). V gave up 6 bases and J gave up 7 bases, with 22 bases separating them. Germline V gene data show CDR1 as MDHEN and CDR2 as SYDVKM. This CDR3 has 15 residues. Written as DNA, the CDR3 is TGTGCCAGCAGAGCCGGACAAGATCCTTACAATGAGCAGTACTTC. Translated, it gives CASRAGQDPYNEQYF.

This clonotype was recorded a few times. The rearrangement uses TRBV28 and TRBJ1-2; 7 bases line up with TRBD1. The CDR3 sequence is 15 residues long. Unmatched junction bases numbered 7, after V lost 4 bases and J lost 2 bases. Germline V gene lookup returns CDR1 MDHEN and CDR2 SYDVKM. Written as DNA, the CDR3 is TGTGCCAGCAGTTCTCTCGGACAGGAAAACTATGGCTACACCTTC. This encodes CASSSLGQENYGYTF.

This clonotype has only a few counts. The chain carries TRBV30 and TRBJ1-2; 7 nucleotides align to TRBD1. V lost 3 bases, J lost 2 bases, and 3 bases stayed unmatched. This CDR3 is built from 13 residues. Per germline, CDR1 GTSNPN and CDR2 SVGIG (reference sequence). The CDR3 DNA follows: TGTGCCTGGAGACCCAGGGGGAACTATGGCTACACCTTC. Translating gives CAWRPRGNYGYTF.

The V gene is TRBV7-2, the J gene TRBJ2-3; the D is unclear. The germline V gene encodes CDR1 SGHTA and CDR2 FQGNSA. CDR3 length: 16 residues. V was clipped by 5 bases and J by 0 bases, with 15 bases between them. CDR3 in amino acids: CASSPQRELSTDTQYF. CDR3 in DNA: TGTGCCAGCAGCCCCCAAAGGGAATTGAGCACAGATACGCAGTATTTT.